This T cell receptor (beta chain) appears in the sequencing data of a study of metastatic and nonmetastatic thyroid tumors. Study overall: Where malignant and benign thyroid patients were concerned, repertoires were compared across blood and tumor or nodule tissue. Study-level points and caveats: It was reportedly found that TCR beta diversity was significantly higher in malignant thyroid tumors than in benign nodules, a difference seen in both blood and tumor samples.

The CDR3 covers 15 residues. V shed 2 bases and J shed 6 bases, with 16 bases lying between them. TCRdb re-analyzed the PCR reads using MiXCR. The repertoire holds 30,000 to 40,000 clones, with under 40% as singletons. None of the patients had undergone any treatment ahead of thyroid surgery. The table lists this clone with a few counts. The antigen is not known. The sample taken for sequencing was tumor tissue. This chain links TRBV12-3 or TRBV12-4 with TRBJ1-2; D is perhaps TRBD1 (5 bases). The TCR comes from a female donor with papillary thyroid cancer or a benign thyroid nodule (not recorded which). Some clones in this sample may be carry-over from other donors' samples. CDR3 sequence: CASSLSLGAPDGYTF. In DNA form, the CDR3 reads TGTGCCAGCAGTTTATCCCTCGGGGCACCTGATGGCTACACCTTC.